Following are 10 T cell receptor beta chains from one sample sequenced in a study of vaccination and CD4 T cells after COVID-19. The treatment here: roughly 11-day PBMC culture with coronavirus spike peptide pools or control peptides (ViraFEST assay). Their antigens are not known. The Oncomine TCR Beta short-read assay was applied to DNA of cultured CD4+ T cells. Each CDR3 protein gets one entry after TCRdb re-called the PCR reads with MiXCR. The sample includes about 15,000 distinct CDR3 sequences, approximately 53% seen only once; the top ten take 10%. The sample comprised CD4+ T cells from blood, cultured in vitro. These receptors were obtained from a human donor who had recovered from COVID-19.

The rearrangement uses TRBV23-1 and TRBJ1-2; unclear D gene. TRBV23-1 is an open reading frame whose function is uncertain. This CDR3 is built from 15 residues. Trimming left V 0 bases short and J 4 bases short, with 12 bases between. The CDR3 loop reads CASSQSIQASYGYTF. In DNA, the CDR3 is TGCGCCAGCAGTCAATCGATCCAGGCTTCCTATGGCTACACCTTC.

This chain joins TRBV20-1 and TRBJ2-7; perhaps D is TRBD1 or TRBD2 (6 bases each). The germline CDR1 and CDR2 sequences are DFQATT and SNEGSKA (reference sequence). The CDR3 runs to 13 residues. V was trimmed by 6 bases and J by 4 bases, leaving 16 bases between them. The CDR3 nucleotides read TGCAGTGCCAGTGAGGGGGGAGGTTACGAGCAGTACTTC. Its translation is CSASEGGGYEQYF.

V and J are TRBV6-1 and TRBJ2-3; D might be TRBD1 (5 bases). V shed 5 bases and J shed 2 bases, with 11 bases lying between them. The CDR3 is 14 amino acids. The germline V gene encodes CDR1 MNHNS and CDR2 SASEGT. The DNA of the CDR3 is TGTGCCAGCAGTAATCGACAGTACACAGATACGCAGTATTTT. Translation gives CASSNRQYTDTQYF.

This clonotype was observed a handful of times. CDR3 sequence: CASSRGLASPDTQYF. In DNA form, the CDR3 reads TGTGCCAGCAGTAGGGGACTAGCCAGCCCAGATACGCAGTATTTT. The chain has TRBV28 and TRBJ2-3; 9 positions match TRBD2. CDR3 size: 15 residues. Germline loops: CDR1 MDHEN, CDR2 SYDVKM. J lost 4 bases, V lost 5 bases, and 7 bases had no gene match.

This clonotype showed up just a few times. This chain links TRBV7-3 with TRBJ2-2; D ambiguous. The CDR3 runs to 14 residues. Germline V CDR1 and CDR2: SGHTA, FQGTGA. Between the trimmed V and J ends, which lost 1 base and 2 bases, there was a span of 5 bases. CDR3 protein: CASSLNSNTGELFF. The CDR3 DNA reads as TGTGCCAGCAGCTTAAATTCCAACACCGGGGAGCTGTTTTTT.

The chain has TRBV6-1 and TRBJ1-1; D remains unclear. This CDR3 contains 13 residues. V shed 6 bases and J shed 4 bases, with 12 bases lying between them. From germline, CDR1 is MNHNS and CDR2 SASEGT. The CDR3 spells CASSNGVGTEAFF. The CDR3 nucleotides are TGTGCCAGCAGCAACGGGGTTGGCACTGAAGCTTTCTTT.

The chain carries TRBV20-1 and TRBJ2-3, with 13 positions matching TRBD2. Trimming cost V 4 bases and J 6 bases; bases outside gene matches: 4. The germline CDR1 and CDR2 sequences are DFQATT and SNEGSKA (reference sequence). CDR3 length: 14 residues. The CDR3 coding sequence is TGCAGTGCTATTGGGACTAGCGGGACCGATACGCAGTATTTT. Translation gives CSAIGTSGTDTQYF.

This chain links TRBV19 with TRBJ1-5; no definite D call. V lost 2 bases to trimming and J lost 5 bases, with 7 bases between them. The CDR3 extends over 13 amino acids. The germline V gene has CDR1 LNHDA and CDR2 SQIVND (reference sequence). CDR3 coding DNA: TGTGCCAGTAGTATAATCAGCGATCAGCCCCAGCATTTT. It encodes CASSIISDQPQHF.

The V gene is TRBV20-1, the J gene TRBJ2-7, with TRBD2 matching over 14 bases. The junction had 8 bases not matched to a gene; V was cut back by 5 bases and J by 2 bases. Germline values: CDR1 DFQATT, CDR2 SNEGSKA (reference sequence). There are 16 residues in the CDR3. The CDR3 sequence is CSASGTSGRIPYEQYF. In nucleotides, the CDR3 is TGCAGTGCTTCCGGGACTAGCGGGAGAATCCCCTACGAGCAGTACTTC.

The sample holds a few counts of this clonotype. This rearrangement joins TRBV6-1 to TRBJ1-6, with 7 bases lining up with TRBD1. This CDR3 is built from 14 residues. Per germline, CDR1 MNHNS and CDR2 SASEGT. V lost 8 bases, J lost 6 bases, and 7 bases stayed unmatched. DNA for the CDR3: TGTGCCAGCTGCGGGACAGCGAGTAATTCACCCCTCCACTTT. It yields the protein CASCGTASNSPLHF.